The sequence of this T cell receptor (beta chain) was determined in a study of neoadjuvant anti-PD-1 for oral cavity cancer. On the study more broadly: Patients without progression got a fourth dose around day 43. Whole-study findings and limits: Higher pretreatment Treg/Th17 ratios tracked higher pretreatment blood clonality.

Time point specified: after neoadjuvant nivolumab, at surgical resection. In the case of this clone: Its antigen is unknown.

Tumor libraries mostly used 4.8 ug genomic DNA, two replicates each. Some clones are missing from TCRdb's copy, which holds only in-frame ones; the method was immunoSEQ multiplex PCR. Of some 10,000 clones detected, around three fifths appear once; the ten largest clones hold 7.8%. The sequencing here drew on tumor tissue, taken after nivolumab (anti-PD-1) treatment. The sequence was obtained from a person aged 35 to 85 with oral cavity squamous cell carcinoma.

The chain's CDR3 is CASSVGTGGNQPQHF. The CDR3 region has the DNA TGCGCCAGCAGCGTTGGGACAGGAGGCAATCAGCCCCAGCATTTT. This chain joins TRBV5-1 and TRBJ1-5; 8 bases agree with TRBD1. V lost 4 bases to trimming and J lost 2 bases; unmatched junction nucleotides: 5. The CDR3 length is 15 residues. CDR1 is SGHRS, CDR2 YFSETQ, per germline.